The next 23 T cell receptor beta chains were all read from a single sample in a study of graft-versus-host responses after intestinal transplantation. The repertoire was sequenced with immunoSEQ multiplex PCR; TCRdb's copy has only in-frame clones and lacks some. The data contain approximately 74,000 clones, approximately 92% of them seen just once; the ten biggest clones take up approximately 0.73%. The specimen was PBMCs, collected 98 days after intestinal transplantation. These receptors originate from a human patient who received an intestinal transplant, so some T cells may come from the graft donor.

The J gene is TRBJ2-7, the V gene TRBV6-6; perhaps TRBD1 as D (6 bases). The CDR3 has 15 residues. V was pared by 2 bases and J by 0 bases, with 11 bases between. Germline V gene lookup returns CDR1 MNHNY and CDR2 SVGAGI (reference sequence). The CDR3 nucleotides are TGTGCCAGCAGTTACACCACAGGGAACTCCTACGAGCAGTACTTC. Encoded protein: CASSYTTGNSYEQYF.

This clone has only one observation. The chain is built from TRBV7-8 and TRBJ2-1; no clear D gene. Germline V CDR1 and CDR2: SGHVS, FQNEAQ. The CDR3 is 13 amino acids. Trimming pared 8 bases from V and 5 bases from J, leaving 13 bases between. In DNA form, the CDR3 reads TGTGCCAGCCGATCCACCCCAGACAATGAGCAGTTCTTC. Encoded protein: CASRSTPDNEQFF.

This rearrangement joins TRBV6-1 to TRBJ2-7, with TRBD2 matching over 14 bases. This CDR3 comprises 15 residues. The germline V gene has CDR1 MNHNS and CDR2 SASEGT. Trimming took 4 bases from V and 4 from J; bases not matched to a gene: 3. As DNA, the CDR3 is TGTGCCAGCAGTGGACTAGCGGGGGGGCCTTACGAGCAGTACTTC. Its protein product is CASSGLAGGPYEQYF.

The CDR3 sequence: CSVDGGDTQYF. The CDR3 bases are TGCAGCGTTGATGGGGGAGATACGCAGTATTTT. The V and J genes are TRBV29-1 and TRBJ2-3; either TRBD1 or TRBD2 may supply D (5 bases each). Trimming left V 3 bases short and J 5 bases short, with 6 bases between. Germline CDR1 reads SQVTM; CDR2 reads ANQGSEA. This CDR3 spans 11 amino acids.

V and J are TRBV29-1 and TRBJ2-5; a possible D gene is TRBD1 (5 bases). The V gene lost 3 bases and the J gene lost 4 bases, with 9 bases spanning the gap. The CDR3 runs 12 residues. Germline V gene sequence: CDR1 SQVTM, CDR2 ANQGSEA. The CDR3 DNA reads TGCAGCGTTGACGCTACAGGAGAGACCCAGTACTTC. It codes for CSVDATGETQYF.

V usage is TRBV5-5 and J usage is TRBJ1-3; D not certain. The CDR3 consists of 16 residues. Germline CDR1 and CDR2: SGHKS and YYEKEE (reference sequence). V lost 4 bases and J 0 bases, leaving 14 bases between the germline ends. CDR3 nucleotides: TGTGCCAGCAGCCGACTTAAATCGACCTCTGGAAACACCATATATTTT. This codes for CASSRLKSTSGNTIYF.

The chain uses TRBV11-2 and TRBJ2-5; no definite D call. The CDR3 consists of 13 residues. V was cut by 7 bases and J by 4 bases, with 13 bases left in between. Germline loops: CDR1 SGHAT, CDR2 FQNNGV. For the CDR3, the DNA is TGTGCCAGCACCTCATGGGGTGGAGAGACCCAGTACTTC. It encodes CASTSWGGETQYF. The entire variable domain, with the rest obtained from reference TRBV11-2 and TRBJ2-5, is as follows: EAGVAQSPRYKIIEKRQSVAFWCNPISGHATLYWYQQILGQGPKLLIQFQNNGVVDDSQLPKDRFSAERLKGVDSTLKIQPAKLEDSAVYLCASTSWGGETQYFGPGTRLLVL.

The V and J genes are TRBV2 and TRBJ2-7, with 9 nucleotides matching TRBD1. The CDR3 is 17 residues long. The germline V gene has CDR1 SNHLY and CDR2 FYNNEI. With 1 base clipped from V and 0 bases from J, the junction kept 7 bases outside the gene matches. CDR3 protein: CASSEGATGGPSYEQYF. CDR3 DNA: TGTGCCAGCAGTGAAGGGGCGACAGGGGGTCCCTCCTACGAGCAGTACTTC. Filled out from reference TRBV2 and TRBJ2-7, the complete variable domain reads EPEVTQTPSHQVTQMGQEVILRCVPISNHLYFYWYRQILGQKVEFLVSFYNNEISEKSEIFDDQFSVERPDGSNFTLKIRSTKLEDSAMYFCASSEGATGGPSYEQYFGPGTRLTVT.

The CDR3 here is CASSPVNIQYF. DNA for the CDR3: TGTGCCAGCTCACCCGTAAACATTCAGTACTTC. The chain joins TRBV18 to TRBJ2-4; no clear D gene. The V and J ends lost 3 bases and 6 bases respectively, with 3 bases between them. Germline V CDR1 and CDR2: KGHSH, LQKENI. The CDR3 is 11 amino acids. Drawing the rest from reference TRBV18 and TRBJ2-4, the complete variable domain is NAGVMQNPRHLVRRRGQEARLRCSPMKGHSHVYWYRQLPEEGLKFMVYLQKENIIDESGMPKERFSAEFPKEGPSILRIQQVVRGDSAAYFCASSPVNIQYFGAGTRLSVL.

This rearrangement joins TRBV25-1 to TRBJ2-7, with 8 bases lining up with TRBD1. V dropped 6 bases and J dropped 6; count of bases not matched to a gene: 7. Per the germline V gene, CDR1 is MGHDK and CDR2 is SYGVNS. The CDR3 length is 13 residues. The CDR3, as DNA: TGTGCCAGCAGCGATCCAGGGGGCGGCGAGCAGTACTTC. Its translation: CASSDPGGGEQYF.

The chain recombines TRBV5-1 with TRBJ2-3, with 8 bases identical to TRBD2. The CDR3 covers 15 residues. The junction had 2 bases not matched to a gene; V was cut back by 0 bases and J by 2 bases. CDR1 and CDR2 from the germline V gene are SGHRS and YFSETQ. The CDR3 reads CASSLGGGLTDTQYF. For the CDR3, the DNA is TGCGCCAGCAGCTTGGGCGGGGGGCTCACAGATACGCAGTATTTT.

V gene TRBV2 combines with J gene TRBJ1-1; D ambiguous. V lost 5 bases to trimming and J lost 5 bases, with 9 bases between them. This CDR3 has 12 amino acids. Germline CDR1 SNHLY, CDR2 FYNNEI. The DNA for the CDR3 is TGTGCCAGCAGTCATCAAGGGACTGAAGCTTTCTTT. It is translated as CASSHQGTEAFF.

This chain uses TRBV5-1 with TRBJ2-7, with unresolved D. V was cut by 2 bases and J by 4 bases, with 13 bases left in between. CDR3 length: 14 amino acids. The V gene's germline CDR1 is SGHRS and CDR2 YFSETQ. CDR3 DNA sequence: TGCGCCAGCAGCTTACCCTCCGCCAATTACGAGCAGTACTTC. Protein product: CASSLPSANYEQYF.

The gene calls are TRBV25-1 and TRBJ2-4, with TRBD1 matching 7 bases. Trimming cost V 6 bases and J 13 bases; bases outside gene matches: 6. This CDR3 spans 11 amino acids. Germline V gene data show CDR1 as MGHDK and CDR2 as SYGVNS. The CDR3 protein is CASSRQGYQYF. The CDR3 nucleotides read TGTGCCAGCAGCCGACAGGGCTACCAGTACTTC.

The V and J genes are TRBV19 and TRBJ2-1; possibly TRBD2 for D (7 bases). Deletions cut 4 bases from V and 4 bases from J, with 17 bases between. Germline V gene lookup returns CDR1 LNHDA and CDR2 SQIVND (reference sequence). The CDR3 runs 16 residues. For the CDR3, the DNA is TGTGCCAGTAGTACACGAGGAGGGGGGGGTTACAATGAGCAGTTCTTC. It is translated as CASSTRGGGGYNEQFF. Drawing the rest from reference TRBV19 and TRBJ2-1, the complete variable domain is DGGITQSPKYLFRKEGQNVTLSCEQNLNHDAMYWYRQDPGQGLRLIYYSQIVNDFQKGDIAEGYSVSREKKESFPLTVTSAQKNPTAFYLCASSTRGGGGYNEQFFGPGTRLTVL.

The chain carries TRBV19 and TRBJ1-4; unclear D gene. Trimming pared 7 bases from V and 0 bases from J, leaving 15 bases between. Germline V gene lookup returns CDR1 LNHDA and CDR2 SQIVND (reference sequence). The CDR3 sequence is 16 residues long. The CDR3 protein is CASNPRRAATNEKLFF. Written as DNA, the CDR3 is TGTGCCAGTAACCCTCGGCGAGCTGCAACTAATGAAAAACTGTTTTTT. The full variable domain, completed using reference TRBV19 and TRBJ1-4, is DGGITQSPKYLFRKEGQNVTLSCEQNLNHDAMYWYRQDPGQGLRLIYYSQIVNDFQKGDIAEGYSVSREKKESFPLTVTSAQKNPTAFYLCASNPRRAATNEKLFFGSGTQLSVL.

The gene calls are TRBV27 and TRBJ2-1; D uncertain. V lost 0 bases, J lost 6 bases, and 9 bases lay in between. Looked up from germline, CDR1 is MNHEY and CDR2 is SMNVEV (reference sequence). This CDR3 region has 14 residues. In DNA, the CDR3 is TGTGCCAGCAGTTTATCAGCAGCCCTCAATGAGCAGTTCTTC. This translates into CASSLSAALNEQFF.

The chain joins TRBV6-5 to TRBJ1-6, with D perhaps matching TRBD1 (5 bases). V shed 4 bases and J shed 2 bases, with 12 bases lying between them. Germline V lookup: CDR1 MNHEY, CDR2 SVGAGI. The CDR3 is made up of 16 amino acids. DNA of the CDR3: TGTGCCAGCAGTTCCCTTCGGACAACCTATAATTCACCCCTCCACTTT. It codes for CASSSLRTTYNSPLHF.

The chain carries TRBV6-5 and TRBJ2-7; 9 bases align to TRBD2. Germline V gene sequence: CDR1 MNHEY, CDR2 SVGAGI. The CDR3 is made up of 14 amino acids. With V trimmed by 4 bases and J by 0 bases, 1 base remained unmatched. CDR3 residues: CASSSGLASYEQYF. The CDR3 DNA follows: TGTGCCAGCAGTTCGGGACTAGCCTCCTACGAGCAGTACTTC.

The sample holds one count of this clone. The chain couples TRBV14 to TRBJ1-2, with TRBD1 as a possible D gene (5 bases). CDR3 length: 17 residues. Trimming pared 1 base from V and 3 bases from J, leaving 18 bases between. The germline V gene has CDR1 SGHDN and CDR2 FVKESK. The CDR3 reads CASSQVVTAGQDYGYTF. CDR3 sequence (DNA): TGTGCCAGCAGCCAAGTGGTAACGGCAGGGCAGGACTATGGCTACACCTTC.

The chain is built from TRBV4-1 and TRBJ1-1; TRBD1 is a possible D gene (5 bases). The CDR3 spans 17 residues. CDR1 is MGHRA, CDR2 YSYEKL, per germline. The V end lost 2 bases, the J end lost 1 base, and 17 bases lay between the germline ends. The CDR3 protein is CASSQSFIGGRNTEAFF. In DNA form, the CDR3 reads TGCGCCAGCAGCCAATCCTTTATCGGGGGGAGGAACACTGAAGCTTTCTTT.

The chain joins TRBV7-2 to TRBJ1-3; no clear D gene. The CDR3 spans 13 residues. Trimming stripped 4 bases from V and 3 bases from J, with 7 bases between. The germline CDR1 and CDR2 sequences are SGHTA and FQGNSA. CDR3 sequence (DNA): TGTGCCAGCAGCTCTCCTTTTGGAAACACCATATATTTT. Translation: CASSSPFGNTIYF.

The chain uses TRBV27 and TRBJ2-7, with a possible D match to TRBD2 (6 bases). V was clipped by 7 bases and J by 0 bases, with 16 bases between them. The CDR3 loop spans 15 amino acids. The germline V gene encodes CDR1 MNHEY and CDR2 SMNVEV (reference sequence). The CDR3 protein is CASMGGSGPSYEQYF. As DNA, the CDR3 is TGTGCCAGCATGGGGGGATCCGGTCCCTCCTACGAGCAGTACTTC.